The 5 T cell receptor beta chains below were found in one sample sequenced in a study of early T cells in non-severe SARS-CoV-2 infection. TCRdb redid the calling of the 5' RACE reads with MiXCR, one entry per CDR3 protein. The sample lists 40,000 to 50,000 distinct CDR3 sequences; roughly 12% were seen once. The sequencing sample was made of whole blood. The receptor set was obtained from an adult who was a healthcare worker with PCR-confirmed SARS-CoV-2 infection or an uninfected control (not recorded which).

This clonotype has at least ten counts. The chain links TRBV5-4 to TRBJ2-7; D might be TRBD2 (7 bases). The CDR3 totals 13 residues. V was clipped by 2 bases and J by 7 bases, with 13 bases between them. The germline V gene has CDR1 SGHNT and CDR2 YYREEE (reference sequence). CDR3 nucleotide sequence: TGTGCCAGCAGCTTCCGGGGGGCGGAAGAGCAGTACTTC. This translates into CASSFRGAEEQYF.

This clonotype was detected many times. The V call is TRBV7-3, the J call TRBJ2-1, with D hard to call. The ends were cut back, 5 bases at V and 8 bases at J, with 10 bases in the middle. The V gene's germline CDR1 is SGHTA and CDR2 FQGTGA. This CDR3 region has 12 residues. The CDR3 reads CASSPPRHEQFF. The DNA for the CDR3 is TGTGCCAGCAGCCCTCCTAGGCATGAGCAGTTCTTC.

Ten or more counts support this clonotype. V is TRBV28 and J is TRBJ2-7, with D perhaps TRBD1 (5 bases). This CDR3 comprises 15 residues. V was trimmed by 4 bases and J by 2 bases, leaving 15 bases between them. Germline CDR1 is MDHEN and CDR2 is SYDVKM. This CDR3 reads CASSSGLGLPYEQYF. DNA of the CDR3: TGTGCCAGCAGTTCAGGGTTAGGTTTGCCCTACGAGCAGTACTTC.

This clonotype was detected only a few times. V is TRBV7-2 and J is TRBJ2-7; tentative D call: TRBD1 (5 bases). Germline values: CDR1 SGHTA, CDR2 FQGNSA. The V end was cut by 3 bases, the J end by 5 bases, with 14 bases between. The CDR3 covers 14 residues. The CDR3 spells CASSFQGSFNEQYF. The CDR3, as DNA: TGTGCCAGCAGCTTTCAGGGATCTTTCAACGAGCAGTACTTC. The complete variable domain, with remaining parts taken from reference TRBV7-2 and TRBJ2-7, reads GAGVSQSPSNKVTEKGKDVELRCDPISGHTALYWYRQSLGQGLEFLIYFQGNSAPDKSGLPSDRFSAERTGGSVSTLTIQRTQQEDSAVYLCASSFQGSFNEQYFGPGTRLTVT.

V usage is TRBV28 and J usage is TRBJ2-7, with D uncertain. Germline CDR1 is MDHEN and CDR2 is SYDVKM. The CDR3 loop spans 16 amino acids. Trimming stripped 3 bases from V and 4 bases from J, with 19 bases between. CDR3 nucleotide sequence: TGTGCCAGCAGTTTGGCCGGAGATGCCTTTCCGTACGAGCAGTACTTC. As protein: CASSLAGDAFPYEQYF.